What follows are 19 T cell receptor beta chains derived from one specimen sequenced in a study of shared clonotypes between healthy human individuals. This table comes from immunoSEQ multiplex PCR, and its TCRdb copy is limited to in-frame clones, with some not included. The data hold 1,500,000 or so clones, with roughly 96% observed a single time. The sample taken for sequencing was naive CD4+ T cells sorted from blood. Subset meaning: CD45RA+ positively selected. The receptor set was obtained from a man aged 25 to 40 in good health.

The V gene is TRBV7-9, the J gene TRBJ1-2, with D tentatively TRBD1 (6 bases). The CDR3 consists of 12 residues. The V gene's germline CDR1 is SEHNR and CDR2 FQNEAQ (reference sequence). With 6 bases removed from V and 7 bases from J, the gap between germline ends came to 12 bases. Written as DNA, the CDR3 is TGTGCCAGCAGTGGGGGGCTGCGTGGCTACACCTTC. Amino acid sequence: CASSGGLRGYTF.

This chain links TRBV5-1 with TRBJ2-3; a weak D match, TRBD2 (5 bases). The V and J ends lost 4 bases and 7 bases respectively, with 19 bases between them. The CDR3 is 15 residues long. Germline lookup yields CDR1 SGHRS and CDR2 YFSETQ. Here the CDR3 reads CASSPQDGVLNTQYF. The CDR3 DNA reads TGCGCCAGCAGCCCCCAGGACGGGGTTTTAAATACGCAGTATTTT.

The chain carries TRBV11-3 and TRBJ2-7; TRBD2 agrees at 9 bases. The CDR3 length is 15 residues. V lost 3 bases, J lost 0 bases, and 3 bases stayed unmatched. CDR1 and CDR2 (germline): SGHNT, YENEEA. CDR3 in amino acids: CASSFAGGPSYEQYF. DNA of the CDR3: TGTGCCAGCAGCTTCGCGGGAGGGCCCTCCTACGAGCAGTACTTC.

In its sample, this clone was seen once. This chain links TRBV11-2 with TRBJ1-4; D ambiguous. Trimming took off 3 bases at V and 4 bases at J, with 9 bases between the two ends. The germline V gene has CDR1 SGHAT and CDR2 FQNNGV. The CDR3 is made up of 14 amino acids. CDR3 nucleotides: TGTGCCAGCAGCTTTGGGCGCTATAATGAAAAACTGTTTTTT. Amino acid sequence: CASSFGRYNEKLFF. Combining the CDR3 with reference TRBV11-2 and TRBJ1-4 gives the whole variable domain EAGVAQSPRYKIIEKRQSVAFWCNPISGHATLYWYQQILGQGPKLLIQFQNNGVVDDSQLPKDRFSAERLKGVDSTLKIQPAKLEDSAVYLCASSFGRYNEKLFFGSGTQLSVL.

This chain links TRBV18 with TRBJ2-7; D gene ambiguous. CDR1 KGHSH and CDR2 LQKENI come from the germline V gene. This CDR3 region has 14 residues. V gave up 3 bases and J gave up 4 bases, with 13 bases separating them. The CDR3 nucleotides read TGTGCCAGCTCACCGGGTTACAAGGATTACGAGCAGTACTTC. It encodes CASSPGYKDYEQYF.

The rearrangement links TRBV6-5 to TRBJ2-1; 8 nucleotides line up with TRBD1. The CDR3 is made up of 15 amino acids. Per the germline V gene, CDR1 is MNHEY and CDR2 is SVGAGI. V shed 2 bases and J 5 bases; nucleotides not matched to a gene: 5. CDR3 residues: CASSYPQGGHNEQFF. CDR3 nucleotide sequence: TGTGCCAGCAGTTACCCACAGGGGGGACACAATGAGCAGTTCTTC.

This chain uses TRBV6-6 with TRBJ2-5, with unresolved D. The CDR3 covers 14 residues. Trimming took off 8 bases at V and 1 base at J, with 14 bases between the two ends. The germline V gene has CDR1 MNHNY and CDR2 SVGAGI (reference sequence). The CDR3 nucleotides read TGTGCCAGCCGCCGCCGGACCATCCAAGAGACCCAGTACTTC. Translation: CASRRRTIQETQYF.

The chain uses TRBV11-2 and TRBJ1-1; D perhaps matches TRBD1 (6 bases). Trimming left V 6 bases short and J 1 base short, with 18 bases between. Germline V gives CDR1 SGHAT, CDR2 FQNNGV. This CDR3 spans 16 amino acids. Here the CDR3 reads CASSLIRGSANTEAFF. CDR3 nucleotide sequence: TGTGCCAGCAGTCTAATCAGGGGATCAGCGAACACTGAAGCTTTCTTT.

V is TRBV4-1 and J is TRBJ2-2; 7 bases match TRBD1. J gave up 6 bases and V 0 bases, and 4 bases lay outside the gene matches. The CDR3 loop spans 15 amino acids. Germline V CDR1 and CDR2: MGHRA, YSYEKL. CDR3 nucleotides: TGCGCCAGCAGCCAAGAACAGGGGATCCCCGGGGAGCTGTTTTTT. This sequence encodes CASSQEQGIPGELFF.

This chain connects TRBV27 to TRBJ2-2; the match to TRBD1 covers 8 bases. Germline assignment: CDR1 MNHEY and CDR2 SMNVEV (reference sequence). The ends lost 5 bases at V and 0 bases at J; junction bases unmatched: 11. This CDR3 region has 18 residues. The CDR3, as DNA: TGTGCCAGCAGTCCGCGACAGGGGTGGTACACGAACACCGGGGAGCTGTTTTTT. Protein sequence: CASSPRQGWYTNTGELFF.

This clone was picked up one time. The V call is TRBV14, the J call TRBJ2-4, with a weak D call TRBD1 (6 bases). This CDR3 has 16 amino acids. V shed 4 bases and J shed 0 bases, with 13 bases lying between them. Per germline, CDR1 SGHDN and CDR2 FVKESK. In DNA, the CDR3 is TGTGCCAGCAGCCCAACGGGACACCTAGCCAAAAACATTCAGTACTTC. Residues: CASSPTGHLAKNIQYF.

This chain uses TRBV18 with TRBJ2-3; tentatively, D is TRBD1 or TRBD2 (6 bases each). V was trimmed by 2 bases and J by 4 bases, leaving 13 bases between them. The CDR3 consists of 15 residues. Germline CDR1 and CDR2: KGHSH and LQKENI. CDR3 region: CASSPTGAQADTQYF. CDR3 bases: TGTGCCAGCTCACCAACGGGGGCTCAAGCAGATACGCAGTATTTT. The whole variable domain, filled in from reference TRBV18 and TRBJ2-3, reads NAGVMQNPRHLVRRRGQEARLRCSPMKGHSHVYWYRQLPEEGLKFMVYLQKENIIDESGMPKERFSAEFPKEGPSILRIQQVVRGDSAAYFCASSPTGAQADTQYFGPGTRLTVL.

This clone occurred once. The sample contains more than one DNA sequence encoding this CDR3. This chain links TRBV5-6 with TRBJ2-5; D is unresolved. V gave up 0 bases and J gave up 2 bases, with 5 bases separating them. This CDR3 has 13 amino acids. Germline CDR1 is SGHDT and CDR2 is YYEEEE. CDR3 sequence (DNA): TGTGCCAGCAGCTTGGACAGACAAGAGACCCAGTACTTC. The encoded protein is CASSLDRQETQYF.

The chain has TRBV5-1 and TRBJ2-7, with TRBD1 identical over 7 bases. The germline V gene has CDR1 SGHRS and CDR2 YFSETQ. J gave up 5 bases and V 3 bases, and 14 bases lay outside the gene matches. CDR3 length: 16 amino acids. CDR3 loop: CASSSGVYRGSDEQYF. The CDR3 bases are TGCGCCAGCAGCTCTGGGGTATACAGGGGTTCAGACGAGCAGTACTTC.

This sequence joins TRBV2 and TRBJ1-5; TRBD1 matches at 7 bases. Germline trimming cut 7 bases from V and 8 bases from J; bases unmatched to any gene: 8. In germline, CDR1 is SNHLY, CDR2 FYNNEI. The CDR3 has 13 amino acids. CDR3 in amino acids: CASNDRESEPQHF. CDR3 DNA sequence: TGTGCCAGCAATGACAGGGAGTCCGAGCCCCAGCATTTT.

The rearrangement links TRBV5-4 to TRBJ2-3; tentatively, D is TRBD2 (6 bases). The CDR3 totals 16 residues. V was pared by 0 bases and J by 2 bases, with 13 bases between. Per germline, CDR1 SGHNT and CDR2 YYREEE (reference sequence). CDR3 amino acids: CASSLAKRENTDTQYF. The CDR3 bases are TGTGCCAGCAGCTTGGCCAAACGGGAGAACACAGATACGCAGTATTTT. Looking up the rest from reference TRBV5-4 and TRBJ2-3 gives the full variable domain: ETGVTQSPTHLIKTRGQQVTLRCSSQSGHNTVSWYQQALGQGPQFIFQYYREEENGRGNFPPRFSGLQFPNYSSELNVNALELDDSALYLCASSLAKRENTDTQYFGPGTRLTVL.

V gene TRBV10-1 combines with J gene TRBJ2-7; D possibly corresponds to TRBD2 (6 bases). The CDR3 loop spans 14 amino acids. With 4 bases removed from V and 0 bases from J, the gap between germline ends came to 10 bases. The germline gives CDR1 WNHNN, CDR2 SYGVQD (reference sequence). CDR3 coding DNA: TGCGCCAGCAGTGGCGGAGGGACCTCCTACGAGCAGTACTTC. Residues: CASSGGGTSYEQYF.

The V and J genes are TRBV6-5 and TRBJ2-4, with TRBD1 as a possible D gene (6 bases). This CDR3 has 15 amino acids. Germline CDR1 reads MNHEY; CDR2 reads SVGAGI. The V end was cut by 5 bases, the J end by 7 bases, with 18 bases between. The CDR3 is CASSANAGVGNIQYF. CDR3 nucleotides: TGTGCCAGCAGTGCGAACGCAGGGGTGGGGAACATTCAGTACTTC.

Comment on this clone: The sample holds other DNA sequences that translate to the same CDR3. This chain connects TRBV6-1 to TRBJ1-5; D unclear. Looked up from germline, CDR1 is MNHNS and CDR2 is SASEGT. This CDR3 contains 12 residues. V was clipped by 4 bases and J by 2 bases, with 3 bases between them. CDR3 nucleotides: TGTGCCAGCAGTGGCGGCAATCAGCCCCAGCATTTT. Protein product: CASSGGNQPQHF.